The entry below gives a single T cell receptor (beta chain) sequence along with its context. How the authors handled the data: Researchers report that nucleated cell counts were estimated from reference gene primer amplification. The data were produced by immunoSEQ multiplex PCR, yet TCRdb's version contains in-frame clones alone and is incomplete. V and J calls and clone size follow that table, whereas D and trimming were derived from the DNA. This sample has under 200,000 clones, with roughly 84% found just once. The sample originates from a study of blood T cell repertoires in COVID-19. Study in general: PBMCs, B-cell-depleted T cells, or T cells were the source of the cDNA or gDNA that made up the material.

V trimming: 4 bases; J trimming: 7 bases; junction bases outside the gene matches: 3. Germline CDR1 SGHTS, CDR2 YDEGEE. This CDR3 region has 12 residues. This chain uses TRBV5-8 with TRBJ1-1; the match to TRBD1 covers 8 bases. The clonotype was recovered from a woman aged 80 or over with active or convalescent COVID-19. Sequencing was performed on peripheral blood. CDR3 residues: CASSQGQVEAFF. CDR3 nucleotide sequence: TGTGCCAGCAGCCAGGGACAGGTTGAAGCTTTCTTT.